A selection of T cell receptor beta chains follows, all from one sample in a study of post-analysis software for immune sequencing data. MiXCR, applied by TCRdb to the PCR reads, yields one record per CDR3 protein. The sample yields about 820,000 distinct CDR3 sequences, roughly 58% seen once. Sequenced: blood. These TCRs come from a girl aged 5 to 17 with multiple sclerosis. Both conserved end residues are part of each CDR3. Fields, in order: D gene, clone size, V gene, J gene, CDR3 DNA, CDR3 protein. The D gene is left open where the match is weak. Some rows have no size entry. The others give once, few or many, or a class for an expanded clone.

D gene: .
clone size: few
V gene: TRBV29-1
J gene: TRBJ2-1
CDR3 DNA: TGCAGCGTTCCGACTCCACGGGAGCAGTTCTTC
CDR3 protein: CSVPTPREQFF

D gene: TRBD1
clone size: .
V gene: TRBV7-3
J gene: TRBJ1-1
CDR3 DNA: TGTGCCAGCAGGCCCAACAGGGGGACCACTGAAGCTTTCTTT
CDR3 protein: CASRPNRGTTEAFF

D gene: TRBD2
clone size: .
V gene: TRBV20-1
J gene: TRBJ2-1
CDR3 DNA: TGCAGTGCTAGATTCACTTCCGGGACTAGCGGGAGGATCAATGAGCAGTTCTTC
CDR3 protein: CSARFTSGTSGRINEQFF

D gene: .
clone size: few
V gene: TRBV29-1
J gene: TRBJ2-7
CDR3 DNA: TGCAGCGTTACCGGACTAAACTACGAGCAGTACTTC
CDR3 protein: CSVTGLNYEQYF

D gene: .
clone size: few
V gene: TRBV29-1
J gene: TRBJ1-2
CDR3 DNA: TGCAGCGTTGGTGGGGGAGAGAGCTATGGCTACACCTTC
CDR3 protein: CSVGGGESYGYTF

D gene: .
clone size: .
V gene: TRBV7-9
J gene: TRBJ2-1
CDR3 DNA: TGTGCCAGCAGCTCTACAACCGAGGGGGGGGATGAGCAGTTCTTC
CDR3 protein: CASSSTTEGGDEQFF

D gene: TRBD1
clone size: .
V gene: TRBV20-1
J gene: TRBJ1-2
CDR3 DNA: TGCAGTGCTAGTCGGTGGACAGGGTCTAACTATGGCTACACCTTC
CDR3 protein: CSASRWTGSNYGYTF

D gene: TRBD2
clone size: .
V gene: TRBV12-3/TRBV12-4
J gene: TRBJ2-7
CDR3 DNA: TGTGCCAGCAGTCCAACTGCCTGGACTAGCGGGGCCTACGAGCAGTACTTC
CDR3 protein: CASSPTAWTSGAYEQYF

D gene: TRBD1
clone size: .
V gene: TRBV3-1
J gene: TRBJ1-2
CDR3 DNA: TGTGCCAGCAGCCCCACAGGGGGCTTGAGCTATGGCTACACCTTC
CDR3 protein: CASSPTGGLSYGYTF

D gene: .
clone size: few
V gene: TRBV12-3/TRBV12-4
J gene: TRBJ2-7
CDR3 DNA: TGTGCCAGCTCCCCTGCCCTCCCCCCTCGGGAGCAGTACTTC
CDR3 protein: CASSPALPPREQYF

D gene: TRBD2
clone size: .
V gene: TRBV12-3/TRBV12-4
J gene: TRBJ2-1
CDR3 DNA: TGTGCCAGCAGTCCAAGACTAGCGGGGGACCAAGATGAGCAGTTCTTC
CDR3 protein: CASSPRLAGDQDEQFF

D gene: .
clone size: .
V gene: TRBV3-1
J gene: TRBJ1-2
CDR3 DNA: TGTGCCAGCAGCCACCTAGGGACGGATTCCTACTATGGCTACACCTTC
CDR3 protein: CASSHLGTDSYYGYTF

D gene: .
clone size: .
V gene: TRBV4-1
J gene: TRBJ2-4
CDR3 DNA: TGCGCCAGCAGCCAAGATGTGGACCTCCGCCATCAGGACTTC
CDR3 protein: CASSQDVDLRHQDF

D gene: .
clone size: .
V gene: TRBV15
J gene: TRBJ1-2
CDR3 DNA: TGTGCCACCAGCAGAGATGGAACGGGTAGTTCGGTTGGCTACACCTTC
CDR3 protein: CATSRDGTGSSVGYTF

D gene: .
clone size: .
V gene: TRBV29-1
J gene: TRBJ2-7
CDR3 DNA: TGCAGCGTTGAAGGGCAGGGGAGCTCCTACGAGCAGTACTTC
CDR3 protein: CSVEGQGSSYEQYF

D gene: .
clone size: .
V gene: TRBV5-1
J gene: TRBJ2-7
CDR3 DNA: TGCGCCAGCAGCCCTAATACCGGGACCGAGGGGTACGAGCAGTACTTC
CDR3 protein: CASSPNTGTEGYEQYF

D gene: TRBD1
clone size: .
V gene: TRBV28
J gene: TRBJ2-2
CDR3 DNA: TGTGCCACTAGACAGGGCAAGAACACCGGGGAGCTGTTTTTT
CDR3 protein: CATRQGKNTGELFF

D gene: TRBD2
clone size: once
V gene: TRBV20-1
J gene: TRBJ2-1
CDR3 DNA: TGCAGTGCTAGGGAACTAGCGGGGGGGCCACGTGAGCAGTTCTTC
CDR3 protein: CSARELAGGPREQFF

D gene: .
clone size: .
V gene: TRBV6-6
J gene: TRBJ1-5
CDR3 DNA: TGTGCCAGCAGCCCCGGGACAACTAGCAATCAGCCCCAGCATTTT
CDR3 protein: CASSPGTTSNQPQHF

D gene: .
clone size: many
V gene: TRBV12-5
J gene: TRBJ2-7
CDR3 DNA: TGTGCTAGTGTTGGGGGGTTCCCCTACGAGCAGTACTTC
CDR3 protein: CASVGGFPYEQYF

D gene: .
clone size: .
V gene: TRBV5-1
J gene: TRBJ1-6
CDR3 DNA: TGCGCCAGCAGCTTGGATGGGCCCTTACTTTCTCTCCACTTT
CDR3 protein: CASSLDGPLLSLHF

D gene: TRBD2
clone size: .
V gene: TRBV7-2
J gene: TRBJ2-1
CDR3 DNA: TGTGCCAGCAGAACTATTGGCGGGAGAGTAACCTACAATGAGCAGTTCTTC
CDR3 protein: CASRTIGGRVTYNEQFF

D gene: .
clone size: .
V gene: TRBV20-1
J gene: TRBJ2-7
CDR3 DNA: TGCAGTGCTACCAAGGCCAGGGGAGGAGTCGGCTACGAGCAGTACTTC
CDR3 protein: CSATKARGGVGYEQYF

D gene: .
clone size: .
V gene: TRBV10-3
J gene: TRBJ2-5
CDR3 DNA: TGTGCCATCAGTAAAGGGGATCTCTCCATAGGGGAGCAGTACTTC
CDR3 protein: CAISKGDLSIGEQYF

D gene: TRBD2
clone size: few
V gene: TRBV5-1
J gene: TRBJ2-1
CDR3 DNA: TGCGCCAGCAGCTTGTACATCGCGGGGGGGCTGTATGAGCAGTTCTTC
CDR3 protein: CASSLYIAGGLYEQFF

D gene: .
clone size: few
V gene: TRBV2
J gene: TRBJ1-2
CDR3 DNA: TGTGCCAGCAGTGAATCCGGTAACTATGGCTACACCTTC
CDR3 protein: CASSESGNYGYTF

D gene: .
clone size: .
V gene: TRBV12-3/TRBV12-4
J gene: TRBJ1-1
CDR3 DNA: TGTGCCAGCAGCCGAAGGGGGAGCAGAAGGGCTTTCTTT
CDR3 protein: CASSRRGSRRAFF

D gene: .
clone size: .
V gene: TRBV19
J gene: TRBJ2-2
CDR3 DNA: TGTGCCAGTAGTATCCTAGGGTTTGGCACCGGGGAGCTGTTTTTT
CDR3 protein: CASSILGFGTGELFF

D gene: TRBD1
clone size: .
V gene: TRBV20-1
J gene: TRBJ1-2
CDR3 DNA: TGCAGTGCGCAAGGACAGGGAAACTATGGCTACACCTTC
CDR3 protein: CSAQGQGNYGYTF

D gene: TRBD1
clone size: .
V gene: TRBV11-2
J gene: TRBJ2-7
CDR3 DNA: TGTGCCAGCAGCTTAAGTAAGGGACAGGTGAATTACTACGAGCAGTACTTC
CDR3 protein: CASSLSKGQVNYYEQYF

D gene: .
clone size: .
V gene: TRBV29-1
J gene: TRBJ2-1
CDR3 DNA: TGCAGCGTTGCCAGGGACCTTTACAATGAGCAGTTCTTC
CDR3 protein: CSVARDLYNEQFF

D gene: TRBD1
clone size: few
V gene: TRBV29-1
J gene: TRBJ2-3
CDR3 DNA: TGCAGCGGACAGGGGGTGAACACAGATACGCAGTATTTT
CDR3 protein: CSGQGVNTDTQYF

D gene: TRBD1
clone size: few
V gene: TRBV15
J gene: TRBJ2-1
CDR3 DNA: TGTGCCACCAGCCCCGGGACAGGGGAGGACGGTAAGCAGTTCTTC
CDR3 protein: CATSPGTGEDGKQFF

D gene: .
clone size: .
V gene: TRBV27
J gene: TRBJ2-5
CDR3 DNA: TGTGCCAGCAGTAACCCAGGAAAAGAGACCCAGTACTTC
CDR3 protein: CASSNPGKETQYF

D gene: .
clone size: .
V gene: TRBV7-9
J gene: TRBJ2-1
CDR3 DNA: TGTGCCAGCAGCTTAGAACTGGGCAATGAGCAGTTCTTC
CDR3 protein: CASSLELGNEQFF

D gene: .
clone size: .
V gene: TRBV5-1
J gene: TRBJ2-3
CDR3 DNA: TGCGCCAGCAGGTTTTCGGGGGAGAGCACAGATACGCAGTATTTT
CDR3 protein: CASRFSGESTDTQYF

D gene: TRBD1
clone size: .
V gene: TRBV9
J gene: TRBJ2-1
CDR3 DNA: TGTGCCAGCAGCGTAGCGGACAGGGGCTCCTACAATGAGCAGTTCTTC
CDR3 protein: CASSVADRGSYNEQFF

D gene: .
clone size: .
V gene: TRBV12-3/TRBV12-4
J gene: TRBJ2-7
CDR3 DNA: TGTGCCAGCAGTTTGGGTAGCCCCGGTGGGAATGAGCAGTACTTC
CDR3 protein: CASSLGSPGGNEQYF

D gene: .
clone size: .
V gene: TRBV29-1
J gene: TRBJ2-1
CDR3 DNA: TGCAGCGTCGGGTGGGAGCAGTTCTTC
CDR3 protein: CSVGWEQFF

D gene: .
clone size: .
V gene: TRBV7-9
J gene: TRBJ1-2
CDR3 DNA: TGTGCCAGCAGCTTACAGGCAGGGGACTATGGCTACACCTTC
CDR3 protein: CASSLQAGDYGYTF

D gene: .
clone size: .
V gene: TRBV20-1
J gene: TRBJ2-7
CDR3 DNA: TGCAGTGCTAGTGCGGGCTACGAGCAGTACTTC
CDR3 protein: CSASAGYEQYF

D gene: TRBD1
clone size: few
V gene: TRBV7-9
J gene: TRBJ2-4
CDR3 DNA: TGTGCCAGCAGCCCCTATCCGGACAGGGGAGGAAACATTCAGTACTTC
CDR3 protein: CASSPYPDRGGNIQYF

D gene: .
clone size: .
V gene: TRBV3-1
J gene: TRBJ2-2
CDR3 DNA: TGTGCCAGCAGCCAAGACCCAGGGGCGAACACCGGGGAGCTGTTTTTT
CDR3 protein: CASSQDPGANTGELFF

D gene: .
clone size: few
V gene: TRBV18
J gene: TRBJ2-7
CDR3 DNA: TGTGCCAGCTCACCACCCGGAATCTACGAGCAGTACTTC
CDR3 protein: CASSPPGIYEQYF

D gene: .
clone size: .
V gene: TRBV20-1
J gene: TRBJ2-5
CDR3 DNA: TGCAGTGCTAGAGGGGGGACACGGGTCCAAGAGACCCAGTACTTC
CDR3 protein: CSARGGTRVQETQYF

D gene: .
clone size: .
V gene: TRBV29-1
J gene: TRBJ2-3
CDR3 DNA: TGCAGCTCGCGACTGGGGTTCGATACGCAGTATTTT
CDR3 protein: CSSRLGFDTQYF

D gene: TRBD2
clone size: .
V gene: TRBV7-6
J gene: TRBJ2-3
CDR3 DNA: TGTGCCAGCAGCTCGCCAGCCCTCCCCTCTAGCGGAGGGATCACAGATACGCAGTATTTT
CDR3 protein: CASSSPALPSSGGITDTQYF

D gene: .
clone size: .
V gene: TRBV12-3/TRBV12-4
J gene: TRBJ2-5
CDR3 DNA: TGTGCCAGCAGTTCTTCCCCCCGTGGCCCCCAAGAGACCCAGTACTTC
CDR3 protein: CASSSSPRGPQETQYF

D gene: .
clone size: few
V gene: TRBV20-1
J gene: TRBJ2-1
CDR3 DNA: TGCAGTGCTGGAAGACAGGATCTCAATGAGCAGTTCTTC
CDR3 protein: CSAGRQDLNEQFF

D gene: .
clone size: .
V gene: TRBV3-1
J gene: TRBJ2-7
CDR3 DNA: TGTGCCAGCAGCCAAGAAAGTAGGCGAGTCTACGAGCAGTACTTC
CDR3 protein: CASSQESRRVYEQYF

D gene: TRBD1
clone size: .
V gene: TRBV7-9
J gene: TRBJ1-2
CDR3 DNA: TGTGCCAGCAGCGCCCGACATGACAGGGATGGCTACACCTTC
CDR3 protein: CASSARHDRDGYTF

D gene: .
clone size: .
V gene: TRBV29-1
J gene: TRBJ1-1
CDR3 DNA: TGCAGCGTCTCGGGGAGGGTGAACACTGAAGCTTTCTTT
CDR3 protein: CSVSGRVNTEAFF

D gene: .
clone size: .
V gene: TRBV7-9
J gene: TRBJ1-4
CDR3 DNA: TGTGCCAGCAGCTACGATGGACTACAATATGAAAAACTGTTTTTT
CDR3 protein: CASSYDGLQYEKLFF

D gene: .
clone size: .
V gene: TRBV28
J gene: TRBJ2-3
CDR3 DNA: TGTGCCAGCAGTTTATTTAGTCTGGTAGGCACAGATACGCAGTATTTT
CDR3 protein: CASSLFSLVGTDTQYF